This note documents a single TCR beta chain sequence. Its target is unknown. Germline loops: CDR1 SEHNR, CDR2 FQNEAQ (reference sequence). CDR3 size: 15 residues. V dropped 3 bases and J dropped 0 bases, with 12 bases sitting between them. This sample is drawn from a study of Graves' ophthalmopathy and Graves' hyperthyroidism. Whole-study context: Samples of peripheral blood were obtained at initial diagnosis, prior to treatment of any kind. Notes on the study in general: Most expanded clonotypes from thyroid (those above 0.001 frequency) were also found in blood.

No donor had other autoimmune disease, uncontrolled infection, pregnancy or lactation. Serum thyroxine and TRAb, along with clinical symptoms, thyroid ultrasound and orbital computed tomography, were what diagnosis relied on. The TCR beta CDR3 regions underwent amplification from RNA transcripts. HTBI primers served in a first-round RT-PCR, which a second-round multiplex PCR followed. MiXCR, run by TCRdb on the multiplex PCR reads, gives a single entry per CDR3 protein. There are 200,000 to 250,000 distinct CDR3 sequences in the sample; about 22% occur only once, and under 55% lies in the top ten. The TCR was taken from a woman in her 50s with Graves' ophthalmopathy. Sequencing was performed on peripheral blood. The chain combines TRBV7-9 with TRBJ2-7; tentative D call: TRBD1 (6 bases). The CDR3 DNA sequence: TGTGCCAGCAGCTTCAGACAGGCGGGCTCCTACGAGCAGTACTTC. Its protein is CASSFRQAGSYEQYF.